The 25 T cell receptor beta chains reported below all come from one sample, sequenced in a study of blood T cell repertoires in COVID-19. Repertoires were generated with immunoSEQ multiplex PCR, while TCRdb's copy carries only in-frame clones and drops some. The sample yields some 97,000 clones, roughly 87% seen once. What was sequenced was peripheral blood. The receptors stem from a man aged 30 to 39 in a cohort sampled during active COVID-19.

The genes are TRBV7-6 and TRBJ2-5, with 10 bases aligning to TRBD1. CDR1 and CDR2 (germline): SGHVS, FNYEAQ. Germline trimming cut 0 bases from V and 5 bases from J; bases unmatched to any gene: 6. This CDR3 has 16 amino acids. The CDR3 nucleotides are TGTGCCAGCAGCTTAGCTTCGGGACAGGGGTGGGAGACCCAGTACTTC. It specifies CASSLASGQGWETQYF.

V and J are TRBV24-1 and TRBJ1-2; D remains ambiguous. Germline V lookup: CDR1 KGHDR, CDR2 SFDVKD. This CDR3 spans 16 amino acids. V gave up 4 bases and J gave up 4 bases, with 18 bases separating them. CDR3: CATSDRGGEDGYGYTF. The CDR3 region has the DNA TGTGCCACCAGTGACCGGGGTGGGGAGGACGGCTATGGCTACACCTTC.

The rearrangement uses TRBV9 and TRBJ2-3, with 7 bases that match TRBD2. This CDR3 is 14 amino acids long. Losses at the gene ends were 4 bases for V and 4 bases for J; bases not matched to a gene: 6. CDR1 and CDR2 from the germline V gene are SGDLS and YYNGEE. The CDR3 region has the DNA TGTGCCAGCAGCCCCGGACTAGAACCAGATACGCAGTATTTT. It specifies CASSPGLEPDTQYF.

The rearrangement uses TRBV29-1 and TRBJ1-4; 12 positions match TRBD1. Unmatched junction bases numbered 13, after V lost 7 bases and J lost 7 bases. Germline loops: CDR1 SQVTM, CDR2 ANQGSEA. The CDR3 is 16 amino acids. CDR3 nucleotides: TGCAGCGCGGTCACCGGGACAGGGGGCGAAGGTGAAAAACTGTTTTTT. Amino acids: CSAVTGTGGEGEKLFF.

V usage is TRBV2 and J usage is TRBJ2-7, with unresolved D. The germline V gene encodes CDR1 SNHLY and CDR2 FYNNEI. The CDR3 has 13 amino acids. Trimming shortened V by 6 bases and J by 2 bases, and 11 bases separated the two germline ends. CDR3 sequence (DNA): TGTGCCAGCAGCCCCCCCACACCCTACGAGCAGTACTTC. Translation gives CASSPPTPYEQYF.

This chain uses TRBV13 with TRBJ2-7; D is perhaps TRBD2 (7 bases). Trimming left V 3 bases short and J 6 bases short, with 12 bases between. The CDR3 has 13 residues. The germline V gene encodes CDR1 PRHDT and CDR2 FYEKMQ (reference sequence). CDR3 nucleotides: TGTGCCAGCAGCTTGCAAAGGGGGGGCGAGCAGTACTTC. Translation gives CASSLQRGGEQYF.

This rearrangement joins TRBV4-1 to TRBJ2-3, with D perhaps matching TRBD2 (7 bases). The length of the CDR3 is 17 residues. V was clipped by 2 bases and J by 4 bases, with 19 bases between them. CDR1 and CDR2 (germline): MGHRA, YSYEKL. CDR3 amino acids: CASSQLPGGPYADTQYF. The CDR3 nucleotides read TGCGCCAGCAGCCAACTTCCCGGGGGGCCTTATGCAGATACGCAGTATTTT.

The chain links TRBV10-3 to TRBJ1-2; D perhaps matches TRBD1 (6 bases). V lost 10 bases to trimming and J lost 3 bases, with 18 bases between them. The CDR3 is 14 residues long. The V gene's germline CDR1 is ENHRY and CDR2 SYGVKD. The CDR3, as DNA: TGTGCCACCTATTCAGGGGTCGGGGACTATGGCTACACCTTC. It encodes CATYSGVGDYGYTF.

The rearrangement joins TRBV11-2 to TRBJ2-1, with 10 bases lining up with TRBD2. The CDR3 sequence is 15 residues long. Per germline, CDR1 SGHAT and CDR2 FQNNGV. Germline trimming cut 1 base from V and 6 bases from J; bases unmatched to any gene: 3. CDR3 sequence: CASSLAASGGNEQFF. The CDR3 DNA reads as TGTGCCAGCAGCTTAGCGGCTAGCGGGGGCAATGAGCAGTTCTTC.

This sequence joins TRBV19 and TRBJ1-4, with D perhaps TRBD1 (5 bases). The CDR3 totals 13 residues. Germline V gene lookup returns CDR1 LNHDA and CDR2 SQIVND (reference sequence). V lost 10 bases and J 5 bases, leaving 14 bases between the germline ends. DNA for the CDR3: TGTGCCACCTCAGGGCAGCCGAATGAAAAACTGTTTTTT. It yields the protein CATSGQPNEKLFF. The full variable domain, rest sourced from reference TRBV19 and TRBJ1-4, is DGGITQSPKYLFRKEGQNVTLSCEQNLNHDAMYWYRQDPGQGLRLIYYSQIVNDFQKGDIAEGYSVSREKKESFPLTVTSAQKNPTAFYLCATSGQPNEKLFFGSGTQLSVL.

The V and J genes are TRBV7-3 and TRBJ1-1; D unclear. The germline V gene has CDR1 SGHTA and CDR2 FQGTGA. The CDR3 spans 13 residues. Trimming removed 7 bases at V and 3 bases at J, with 12 bases between. This CDR3 reads CASKRAYDTEAFF. CDR3 coding DNA: TGTGCCAGCAAAAGAGCATACGACACTGAAGCTTTCTTT.

This clone was detected only once. The gene calls are TRBV18 and TRBJ2-3, with TRBD2 identical over 11 bases. The V gene's germline CDR1 is KGHSH and CDR2 LQKENI. V shed 3 bases and J 3 bases; nucleotides not matched to a gene: 8. The CDR3 has 17 residues. The chain's CDR3 is CASSPTRLAGQTDTQYF. The CDR3 nucleotides read TGTGCCAGCTCACCGACCAGACTAGCGGGGCAAACAGATACGCAGTATTTT.

J is TRBJ2-7 and V is TRBV7-9; D is possibly TRBD1 (5 bases). Per the germline V gene, CDR1 is SEHNR and CDR2 is FQNEAQ (reference sequence). V was clipped by 5 bases and J by 3 bases, with 14 bases between them. The CDR3 length is 14 residues. CDR3 in amino acids: CASSAGKGLYEQYF. The CDR3 coding sequence is TGTGCCAGCAGCGCAGGGAAGGGTCTCTACGAGCAGTACTTC.

The genes are TRBV19 and TRBJ1-6; 7 positions match TRBD1. Germline V lookup: CDR1 LNHDA, CDR2 SQIVND (reference sequence). V was clipped by 3 bases and J by 7 bases; unmatched bases: 3. The CDR3 has 14 amino acids. CDR3 sequence reads: CASSIRDSNSPLHF. In DNA form, the CDR3 reads TGTGCCAGTAGTATTCGGGACAGCAATTCACCCCTCCACTTT.

Only one count was recorded for this clone. The chain carries TRBV11-3 and TRBJ2-3; 11 bases are shared with TRBD2. In germline, CDR1 is SGHNT, CDR2 YENEEA. The CDR3 length is 19 residues. Trimming cost V 3 bases and J 4 bases; bases outside gene matches: 15. The CDR3 spells CASSLPVGLAGGGPDTQYF. CDR3 bases: TGTGCCAGCAGCTTGCCCGTCGGGCTAGCGGGGGGAGGCCCAGATACGCAGTATTTT.

CDR3 loop: CASSLTVSSEAFF. The CDR3 bases are TGTGCCAGCAGTTTGACAGTTAGCTCTGAAGCTTTCTTT. V is TRBV6-5 and J is TRBJ1-1; D perhaps matches TRBD1 (5 bases). From germline, CDR1 is MNHEY and CDR2 SVGAGI. V lost 4 bases to trimming and J lost 6 bases, with 12 bases between them. The CDR3 has 13 residues.

The chain carries TRBV4-2 and TRBJ2-7, with 10 positions matching TRBD1. CDR1 and CDR2 from the germline V gene are LGHNA and YNFKEQ. This CDR3 has 16 amino acids. V shed 4 bases, J shed 2 bases, and the junction held 8 bases outside the gene matches. This CDR3 is CASSPTSGTGAYEQYF. The CDR3 DNA reads as TGTGCCAGCAGCCCTACTAGTGGGACAGGGGCCTACGAGCAGTACTTC.

The V and J genes are TRBV10-2 and TRBJ1-1; a weak D match, TRBD1 (5 bases). CDR1 is WSHSY and CDR2 is SAAADI in the germline V gene. The CDR3 length is 13 residues. V lost 3 bases, J lost 5 bases, and 10 bases lay in between. As DNA, the CDR3 is TGCGCCAGCAGTGACAGGGTGATGACTGAAGCTTTCTTT. Amino acids: CASSDRVMTEAFF.

The chain recombines TRBV7-9 with TRBJ1-2, with 7 positions matching TRBD1. Germline trimming cut 2 bases from V and 4 bases from J; bases unmatched to any gene: 7. Per germline, CDR1 SEHNR and CDR2 FQNEAQ (reference sequence). The CDR3 has 15 residues. This CDR3 reads CASSLMSGGSYGYTF. In nucleotides, the CDR3 is TGTGCCAGCAGCTTAATGTCAGGGGGTAGCTATGGCTACACCTTC.

The chain recombines TRBV30 with TRBJ2-5, with TRBD1 matching over 8 bases. The germline CDR1 and CDR2 sequences are GTSNPN and SVGIG (reference sequence). Unmatched junction bases numbered 6, after V lost 2 bases and J lost 4 bases. This CDR3 has 14 residues. CDR3 coding DNA: TGTGCCTGGAGTCCCGGACAGGGAGGAGAGACCCAGTACTTC. As protein: CAWSPGQGGETQYF.

This clone was detected only a few times. The chain is built from TRBV7-9 and TRBJ1-5; 9 nucleotides line up with TRBD1. Germline V gene data show CDR1 as SEHNR and CDR2 as FQNEAQ (reference sequence). The CDR3 spans 16 residues. V dropped 1 base and J dropped 4; count of bases not matched to a gene: 5. The CDR3: CASSLDRDRENQPQHF. DNA of the CDR3: TGTGCCAGCAGCTTAGACCGGGACAGGGAGAATCAGCCCCAGCATTTT.

The gene calls are TRBV28 and TRBJ1-5; TRBD1 is a possible D gene (5 bases). CDR1 is MDHEN and CDR2 is SYDVKM in the germline V gene. This CDR3 is built from 15 residues. Deletions cut 2 bases from V and 7 bases from J, with 15 bases between. The CDR3 sequence: CASSLTGRVNQPQHF. CDR3 in DNA: TGTGCCAGCAGTTTAACGGGCAGGGTTAACCAGCCCCAGCATTTT. The variable domain in full, with the rest retrieved from reference TRBV28 and TRBJ1-5, is DVKVTQSSRYLVKRTGEKVFLECVQDMDHENMFWYRQDPGLGLRLIYFSYDVKMKEKGDIPEGYSVSREKKERFSLILESASTNQTSMYLCASSLTGRVNQPQHFGDGTRLSIL.

The chain employs TRBV9 and TRBJ2-5; 12 bases are shared with TRBD2. The CDR3 loop spans 16 amino acids. The germline CDR1 and CDR2 sequences are SGDLS and YYNGEE. Unmatched junction bases numbered 9, after V lost 4 bases and J lost 5 bases. Here the CDR3 reads CASSPTGLAGLETQYF. The DNA of the CDR3 is TGTGCCAGCAGCCCTACCGGACTAGCGGGACTCGAGACCCAGTACTTC.

The V call is TRBV18, the J call TRBJ1-1, with D hard to call. The CDR3 totals 13 residues. V gave up 4 bases and J gave up 7 bases, with 13 bases separating them. From germline, CDR1 is KGHSH and CDR2 LQKENI. The CDR3 here is CASSRGRGSEAFF. CDR3 nucleotides: TGTGCCAGCTCACGAGGCCGAGGAAGTGAAGCTTTCTTT.

V gene TRBV19 combines with J gene TRBJ2-7; D is uncertain. Germline CDR1 reads LNHDA; CDR2 reads SQIVND (reference sequence). This CDR3 has 12 residues. Between the trimmed V and J ends, which lost 5 bases and 3 bases, there was a span of 8 bases. Written as DNA, the CDR3 is TGTGCCAGTAGTTTCGACTTCTACGAGCAGTACTTC. It is translated as CASSFDFYEQYF.